The 3 T cell receptor beta chains below were found in one sample sequenced in a study of PD-1 blockade in classical Hodgkin lymphoma. Repertoires were generated with immunoSEQ multiplex PCR, while TCRdb's copy carries only in-frame clones and drops some. The sample has 13,000 to 15,000 clones; about 81% are singletons. Every patient relapsed after autologous stem cell transplantation, and brentuximab vedotin exposure varied. The sample consisted of peripheral blood mononuclear cells (PBMCs), taken at baseline. These receptors originate from a human donor with classical Hodgkin lymphoma.

This rearrangement joins TRBV10-1 to TRBJ2-7; no reliable D call. V was trimmed by 3 bases and J by 3 bases, leaving 0 bases between them. Per the germline V gene, CDR1 is WNHNN and CDR2 is SYGVQD (reference sequence). CDR3 length: 10 amino acids. CDR3 DNA: TGCGCCAGCAGTGACTACGAGCAGTACTTC. Translating gives CASSDYEQYF.

The chain joins TRBV7-3 to TRBJ2-1; 7 nucleotides align to TRBD1. Germline V gives CDR1 SGHTA, CDR2 FQGTGA. This CDR3 is built from 12 residues. The junction had 3 bases not matched to a gene; V was cut back by 4 bases and J by 9 bases. CDR3 residues: CASSSYRGEQFF. The CDR3, as DNA: TGTGCCAGCAGCTCGTACAGGGGTGAGCAGTTCTTC.

This clone was observed once. The rearrangement uses TRBV6-1 and TRBJ2-7; D may match TRBD1 or TRBD2 (5 bases each). V dropped 10 bases and J dropped 3 bases, with 19 bases sitting between them. This CDR3 region has 14 residues. The germline CDR1 and CDR2 sequences are MNHNS and SASEGT. CDR3 sequence: CATDQRDGRYEQYF. In DNA form, the CDR3 reads TGTGCCACTGACCAGAGGGACGGTCGCTACGAGCAGTACTTC.